Following are 24 T cell receptor beta chains from one sample sequenced in a study of blood T cell repertoires in COVID-19. The data were produced by immunoSEQ multiplex PCR, yet TCRdb's version contains in-frame clones alone and is incomplete. Of about 400,000 clones in the sample, roughly nine tenths were seen once. Material for sequencing was PBMCs or T cells enriched from blood (not recorded which). The receptor source for this set is a woman in her thirties who had recovered from COVID-19.

The chain combines TRBV2 with TRBJ2-1, with 12 bases that match TRBD2. This CDR3 has 15 residues. V dropped 6 bases and J dropped 6; count of bases not matched to a gene: 6. The germline gives CDR1 SNHLY, CDR2 FYNNEI. The DNA for the CDR3 is TGTGCCAGCAGCGAACTAGCGGGAGGACCCAATGAGCAGTTCTTC. Its translation: CASSELAGGPNEQFF.

This chain uses TRBV5-6 with TRBJ1-1, with 9 bases lining up with TRBD1. Germline V CDR1 and CDR2: SGHDT, YYEEEE. The V and J ends lost 4 bases and 0 bases, in that order; junction bases with no gene match: 7. The CDR3 contains 16 residues. The CDR3 DNA reads as TGTGCCAGCAGCCCGAGGACAGGGGTCATGAACACTGAAGCTTTCTTT. Its translation: CASSPRTGVMNTEAFF.

The V and J genes are TRBV30 and TRBJ2-5; 9 nucleotides align to TRBD1. The CDR3 totals 14 residues. Germline CDR1 reads GTSNPN; CDR2 reads SVGIG (reference sequence). The V segment lost 5 bases and the J segment 5 bases; nucleotides outside the gene matches: 9. CDR3 bases: TGTGCCTGGTCCGGGACAGGGACGTGGGAGACCCAGTACTTC. As protein: CAWSGTGTWETQYF.

DNA for the CDR3: TGCGCCAGCAGCCAAGATCTAGCAGTCTACGAGCAGTACTTC. Translation: CASSQDLAVYEQYF. V is TRBV4-1 and J is TRBJ2-7; perhaps TRBD2 as D (5 bases). This CDR3 is 14 amino acids long. V lost 0 bases, J lost 3 bases, and 9 bases lay in between. CDR1 is MGHRA, CDR2 YSYEKL, per germline.

The chain links TRBV3-1 (or the pseudogene TRBV3-2) to TRBJ1-1, with D perhaps TRBD1 (5 bases). Trimming took 2 bases from V and 4 from J, leaving 8 bases between them. CDR3 length equals 13 residues. Looked up from germline, CDR1 is LGHDT and CDR2 is YNNKEL (reference sequence). CDR3 DNA: TGTGCCAGCAGCCAATCTAGGGGCACTGAAGCTTTCTTT. The encoded protein is CASSQSRGTEAFF.

CDR3: CASSSQGGPGETQYF. CDR3 nucleotide sequence: TGTGCCAGCAGCTCCCAGGGTGGTCCGGGAGAGACCCAGTACTTC. The V gene is TRBV7-3, the J gene TRBJ2-5; perhaps TRBD1 as D (5 bases). Trimming stripped 4 bases from V and 4 bases from J, with 16 bases between. Germline CDR1 SGHTA, CDR2 FQGTGA. CDR3 size: 15 residues.

V gene TRBV5-1 combines with J gene TRBJ2-7; the match to TRBD2 covers 9 bases. With 2 bases clipped from V and 0 bases from J, the junction kept 12 bases outside the gene matches. The germline CDR1 and CDR2 sequences are SGHRS and YFSETQ. This CDR3 region has 18 residues. CDR3 amino acids: CASSFGPSGAQSSYEQYF. Written as DNA, the CDR3 is TGCGCCAGCAGCTTCGGTCCTAGCGGGGCCCAGAGCTCCTACGAGCAGTACTTC.

The genes are TRBV4-2 and TRBJ2-5; 16 bases are shared with TRBD2. Germline lookup yields CDR1 LGHNA and CDR2 YNFKEQ. The V and J ends lost 2 bases and 5 bases, in that order; junction bases with no gene match: 5. There are 17 residues in the CDR3. CDR3 residues: CASSQRGTSGGAETQYF. DNA for the CDR3: TGTGCCAGCAGCCAACGAGGGACTAGCGGGGGGGCGGAGACCCAGTACTTC.

DNA for the CDR3: TGTGCCAGCAGTAGGGGGAATTTGGGTGAGCAGTTCTTC. Translated: CASSRGNLGEQFF. The chain couples TRBV6-5 to TRBJ2-1; weak D call: TRBD1 (6 bases). Germline lookup yields CDR1 MNHEY and CDR2 SVGAGI. V dropped 5 bases and J dropped 9 bases, with 14 bases sitting between them. CDR3 length: 13 residues.

The chain is built from TRBV3-1 (or the pseudogene TRBV3-2) and TRBJ2-3; D call uncertain. The CDR3 is 15 residues long. V was clipped by 0 bases and J by 6 bases, with 13 bases between them. Germline V lookup: CDR1 LGHDT, CDR2 YNNKEL (reference sequence). In nucleotides, the CDR3 is TGTGCCAGCAGCCAAGAGCTCCTGGTCGCGGATACGCAGTATTTT. This sequence encodes CASSQELLVADTQYF.

The rearrangement uses TRBV27 and TRBJ1-6; possible D gene TRBD1, 6 bases. In germline, CDR1 is MNHEY, CDR2 SMNVEV (reference sequence). Trimming left V 1 base short and J 7 bases short, with 11 bases between. The length of the CDR3 is 15 residues. The CDR3 DNA reads as TGTGCCAGCAGTTTATTCGCGGACAGCAATTCACCCCTCCACTTT. Protein: CASSLFADSNSPLHF.

This clone occurred once. The chain recombines TRBV10-3 with TRBJ1-2, with 9 bases matching TRBD1. V lost 6 bases and J lost 9; bases outside the gene matches: 8. The CDR3 extends over 13 amino acids. Per the germline V gene, CDR1 is ENHRY and CDR2 is SYGVKD. The CDR3 sequence is CAISGDRVESYTF. The CDR3 bases are TGTGCCATCAGCGGGGACAGGGTGGAGAGCTACACCTTC.

This chain links TRBV6-5 with TRBJ1-1; 10 bases map to TRBD1. From germline, CDR1 is MNHEY and CDR2 SVGAGI. CDR3 length: 15 amino acids. The trim removed 5 bases at V and 3 bases at J, leaving 6 bases unmatched. The CDR3 sequence: CASSPGTGADTEAFF. The CDR3 region has the DNA TGTGCCAGCAGTCCCGGGACAGGGGCTGACACTGAAGCTTTCTTT.

The CDR3 coding sequence is TGTGCCAGCAGCTTGACAGCCCTGAACACTGAAGCTTTCTTT. This translates into CASSLTALNTEAFF. The gene calls are TRBV6-5 and TRBJ1-1, with a tentative D call TRBD1 (5 bases). There are 14 residues in the CDR3. Germline loops: CDR1 MNHEY, CDR2 SVGAGI. Deletions cut 6 bases from V and 0 bases from J, with 11 bases between.

This clone was seen just once. V is TRBV9 and J is TRBJ2-3; 9 positions agree with TRBD2. V lost 4 bases to trimming and J lost 1 base; unmatched junction nucleotides: 7. CDR1 is SGDLS, CDR2 YYNGEE, per germline. This CDR3 has 16 amino acids. The CDR3 spells CASSFRRGGGTDTQYF. For the CDR3, the DNA is TGTGCCAGCAGCTTCAGGCGGGGGGGCGGCACAGATACGCAGTATTTT.

The rearrangement joins TRBV7-3 to TRBJ2-5, with 8 bases aligning to TRBD1. Germline V lookup: CDR1 SGHTA, CDR2 FQGTGA. Trimming removed 5 bases from V and 1 base from J; junction bases left unmatched: 9. The CDR3 is made up of 16 amino acids. The CDR3 DNA sequence: TGTGCCAGCAGCCCCGGACAGGGCCGACCCCAAGAGACCCAGTACTTC. It is translated as CASSPGQGRPQETQYF. The whole variable domain, filled in from reference TRBV7-3 and TRBJ2-5, reads GAGVSQTPSNKVTEKGKYVELRCDPISGHTALYWYRQSLGQGPEFLIYFQGTGAADDSGLPNDRFFAVRPEGSVSTLKIQRTERGDSAVYLCASSPGQGRPQETQYFGPGTRLLVL.

The rearrangement joins TRBV28 to TRBJ1-1; 8 nucleotides line up with TRBD1. The germline V gene has CDR1 MDHEN and CDR2 SYDVKM. Unmatched junction bases numbered 12, after V lost 5 bases and J lost 7 bases. This CDR3 contains 15 residues. CDR3 amino acids: CASSPGAQGGDEAFF. The CDR3 DNA sequence: TGTGCCAGCAGTCCCGGGGCACAGGGGGGGGATGAAGCTTTCTTT.

The chain recombines TRBV14 with TRBJ1-5, with 8 bases matching TRBD1. The CDR3 is made up of 13 amino acids. The junction had 0 bases not matched to a gene; V was cut back by 1 base and J by 7 bases. The germline V gene encodes CDR1 SGHDN and CDR2 FVKESK. CDR3 DNA: TGTGCCAGCAGCCAAGGACAGGGGCAGCCCCAGCATTTT. This codes for CASSQGQGQPQHF.

V and J are TRBV7-9 and TRBJ2-7; 8 positions agree with TRBD1. J was trimmed by 7 bases and V by 2 bases; bases with no gene match: 4. This CDR3 spans 13 amino acids. Per the germline V gene, CDR1 is SEHNR and CDR2 is FQNEAQ (reference sequence). The CDR3 region has the DNA TGTGCCAGCAGCTTACAGGGGGCGCGTGAGCAGTACTTC. It specifies CASSLQGAREQYF. The full variable domain, completed using reference TRBV7-9 and TRBJ2-7, is DTGVSQNPRHKITKRGQNVTFRCDPISEHNRLYWYRQTLGQGPEFLTYFQNEAQLEKSRLLSDRFSAERPKGSFSTLEIQRTEQGDSAMYLCASSLQGAREQYFGPGTRLTVT.

This chain uses TRBV4-1 with TRBJ1-5; TRBD1 matches at 8 bases. The ends lost 9 bases at V and 4 bases at J; junction bases unmatched: 11. The CDR3 covers 15 residues. Germline lookup yields CDR1 MGHRA and CDR2 YSYEKL. The CDR3 DNA is TGCGCCAGTTCCCCCTTGGACAGGGTAAATCAGCCCCAGCATTTT. This codes for CASSPLDRVNQPQHF.

The chain has TRBV2 and TRBJ1-4, with TRBD1 matching 10 bases. Germline V gene sequence: CDR1 SNHLY, CDR2 FYNNEI. J lost 0 bases, V lost 6 bases, and 10 bases had no gene match. The CDR3 consists of 18 residues. In DNA, the CDR3 is TGTGCCAGCAGCGCCGGGACAGGGGCCGGGCCAACTAATGAAAAACTGTTTTTT. Its translation is CASSAGTGAGPTNEKLFF.

The chain carries TRBV3-1 (or the pseudogene TRBV3-2) and TRBJ2-5; 10 bases fit TRBD2. The V gene end was trimmed by 4 bases and the J gene end by 4 bases; junction bases not matched to a gene: 12. CDR1 and CDR2 (germline): LGHDT, YNNKEL (reference sequence). There are 17 residues in the CDR3. The CDR3 reads CASSPLRAGGPGETQYF. DNA for the CDR3: TGTGCCAGCAGCCCCCTGCGAGCGGGAGGGCCTGGAGAGACCCAGTACTTC.

This chain joins TRBV7-9 and TRBJ1-1; D remains unclear. The CDR3 is 14 amino acids. Per the germline V gene, CDR1 is SEHNR and CDR2 is FQNEAQ (reference sequence). V shed 0 bases and J shed 5 bases, with 10 bases lying between them. The DNA of the CDR3 is TGTGCCAGCAGCTTAGCGGGAGTGATGACTGAAGCTTTCTTT. This codes for CASSLAGVMTEAFF. Looking up the rest from reference TRBV7-9 and TRBJ1-1 gives the full variable domain: DTGVSQNPRHKITKRGQNVTFRCDPISEHNRLYWYRQTLGQGPEFLTYFQNEAQLEKSRLLSDRFSAERPKGSFSTLEIQRTEQGDSAMYLCASSLAGVMTEAFFGQGTRLTVV.

The chain joins TRBV27 to TRBJ2-1, with D possibly matching TRBD2 (6 bases). V was pared by 5 bases and J by 5 bases, with 16 bases between. Germline-derived CDR1 and CDR2 are MNHEY and SMNVEV (reference sequence). The CDR3 contains 15 residues. The CDR3 loop is CASSPLAPRNNEQFF. The CDR3, as DNA: TGTGCCAGCAGTCCGCTAGCGCCCAGGAACAATGAGCAGTTCTTC.